This TCR beta chain was observed in a study of blood T cells in healthy people across ages (dated by TCRdb to about 2015). Looking at the study overall: In model experiments, template switching captured roughly one uniquely barcoded TCR beta cDNA molecule for every two T cells. To avoid experimental bias, donors of different ages were randomly spread across the sequencing lanes. The donors were split into four age groups: young (average around 15 years), middle-aged (39), aged (more than 55) and long-lived (about 74). To track age-related changes in TCR beta repertoire diversity, the study relied on deep sequencing normalized with unique cDNA molecular identifiers. For two donors (one aged 18 to 30 and one aged 80 or older), the study analyzed two additional independent replicas of 1 million unique cDNA reads from the same blood draw. Overall study outcomes, separate from this receptor: Bulk unsorted PBMC profiling prevented conclusive comparison of naive and antigen-experienced compartments. Compared with the aged group, the long-lived group had more naive CD4+ T cells, fewer expanded clones and increased TCR diversity, suggesting age selection. The percentage of naive T cells measured by flow cytometry correlated strongly with observed TCR beta diversity. As age increased, observed TCR beta diversity per million T cells dropped in a roughly linear way, and a significant reduction was already evident by age roughly 40. The CMV infection status of donors was not known, potentially confounding age-related changes in expanded clonotypes. Total diversity estimates from one million sequenced T cells were considered lower bounds and underestimates.

Donors were around 37 systemically healthy Caucasian individuals from Russia aged roughly 6 to 95 years. Each donor gave 8 to 10 milliliters of peripheral blood, collected into EDTA-treated Vacutainer tubes. Ficoll-Paque density-gradient centrifugation was used to isolate PBMCs, with at least 7 million per sample. Trizol reagent was used to extract total RNA from PBMCs, with at least 5.5 micrograms per sample. For every donor, an aliquot of PBMCs went through flow cytometry to measure the percentages of naive CD45RAhigh/CD27high T cells. Trimming removed 7 bases from V and 3 bases from J, leaving 13 bases between the germline ends. The CDR3 holds 14 amino acids from the cysteine to the phenylalanine. Solely the CDR3 DNA is kept, with 42 bases framed from the first base. The germline V gene (reference sequence) specifies MNHNY as CDR1 and SVGAGI as CDR2. The library was produced with 5' RACE. The run used an Illumina HiSeq 2500. A second PCR of about 7 to 12 cycles was run with a J-beta primer mix and a sample-barcoded 5' primer. A unique molecular identifier was introduced onto each TCR beta cDNA molecule by a template-switch 5' adaptor carrying 12 random nucleotides. Each sample yielded at least 3 million CDR3-containing paired-end reads. First-strand cDNA synthesis was performed from all RNA using the Mint cDNA synthesis kit, with priming by a TRBC-specific oligonucleotide. Following uracil-DNA glycosylase treatment, a first 18-cycle PCR with universal primers M1SS and BC2_uni_R was performed on all cDNA. The original methods were these. For normalization, 1 million high-quality reads were randomly selected from each sample, with every read carrying a distinct molecular identifier. Reads with shared molecular identifiers were discarded instead of being binned into consensus sequences. MiTCR, with a Q25 quality threshold and the strictest error-elimination algorithm, was used for CDR3 identification, clonotype clustering and error correction. A nonparametric unseen species model using Euler transformation provided a lower-bound estimate of total TCR beta diversity. The public sequencing data were trimmed at Q25 with fastp and processed into clonotypes with MiXCR by TCRdb, which kept only in-frame beta chains. Here each entry gathers all rows of one CDR3 protein and keeps the most common genes and DNA. For this entry, the V and J calls and clone size follow TCRdb and not the study's own pipeline. Present in this sample are about 1.4 million distinct CDR3 sequences, 45% to 70% of which were seen just once. 6.7% of the sample lies in the top ten.

Notes on this clonotype: Its antigen remains unidentified. Per-nucleotide qualities are absent, and no much larger clonotype sits a single base away.

Specimen: blood. The TCR originated in a man between 18 and 29 years old in good health. The rearranged segments are TRBV6-6 and TRBJ1-5, with an unclear D gene assignment. The CDR3 corresponds to CASNPENINQPQHF. The nucleotide sequence is given as TGTGCCAGCAATCCGGAGAATATCAATCAGCCCCAGCATTTT.